A selection of T cell receptor beta chains follows, all from one sample in a study of cytomegalovirus exposure and HLA in healthy donors. Some clones are missing from TCRdb's copy, which holds only in-frame ones; the method was immunoSEQ multiplex PCR. The table lists about 64,000 clones, 85% of them singletons, with approximately 11% in the top ten. Sequenced: PBMCs. These receptors were obtained from a female donor in good health and CMV-seronegative. The CDR3 runs from the conserved cysteine through the conserved F or W. Each record gives: J gene, clone size, D gene, V gene, CDR3 protein, CDR3 DNA. A D gene is named only where the DNA matches it firmly. Clone size is shown for a subset of rows, as once, few, many or a class of expanded clone.

TRBJ2-5,-,TRBD2,TRBV2,CASLLAGGPGGTQYF,TGTGCCAGCCTCCTGGCGGGAGGCCCGGGGGGGACCCAGTACTTC
TRBJ1-5,-,TRBD1,TRBV6-1,CASSETGAQPQHF,TGTGCCAGCAGTGAAACAGGGGCTCAGCCCCAGCATTTT
TRBJ2-5,-,-,TRBV14,CASSQERGIWTAGPQETQYF,TGTGCCAGCAGCCAAGAAAGGGGAATTTGGACAGCGGGGCCCCAAGAGACCCAGTACTTC
TRBJ1-3,-,TRBD1,TRBV5-8,CASSLAGQGSGNTIYF,TGTGCCAGCAGCTTAGCGGGACAGGGTTCTGGAAACACCATATATTTT
TRBJ2-2,-,TRBD2,TRBV27,CASSPYSSGGATGELFF,TGTGCCAGCAGTCCCTACTCCAGCGGGGGGGCAACCGGGGAGCTGTTTTTT
TRBJ2-5,-,TRBD2,TRBV9,CASSVGLAGGPQETQYF,TGTGCCAGCAGCGTGGGACTAGCGGGGGGGCCCCAAGAGACCCAGTACTTC
TRBJ1-3,-,-,TRBV7-8,CASSPGDSGNTIYF,TGTGCCAGCAGCCCAGGGGACTCTGGAAACACCATATATTTT
TRBJ2-5,-,TRBD1,TRBV6-1,CASSDWTGKSQTQYF,TGTGCCAGCAGTGACTGGACAGGGAAATCTCAGACCCAGTACTTC
TRBJ2-5,-,-,TRBV30,CAWSPVGAETQYF,TGTGCCTGGAGTCCTGTTGGAGCAGAGACCCAGTACTTC
TRBJ1-2,-,TRBD1,TRBV30,CAWSLTGNGYTF,TGTGCCTGGAGTTTGACAGGGAACGGCTACACCTTC
TRBJ2-7,-,TRBD1,TRBV5-8,CASSDPTGADEQYF,TGTGCCAGCAGCGATCCGACAGGGGCTGACGAGCAGTACTTC
TRBJ1-6,-,TRBD1,TRBV6-6,CASSPDRGNSPLHF,TGTGCCAGCAGCCCGGACAGGGGTAATTCACCCCTCCACTTT
TRBJ1-3,-,TRBD1,TRBV27,CASSYLGADDRAGGNTIYF,TGTGCCAGCAGTTACCTAGGGGCAGATGACAGGGCGGGCGGAAACACCATATATTTT
TRBJ2-7,-,TRBD1,TRBV7-9,CSSSIRDRGEYEQYF,TGTTCCAGCAGCATCCGGGACAGGGGTGAATACGAGCAGTACTTC
TRBJ1-2,once,TRBD1,TRBV6-5,CASCGQGGGYTF,TGTGCCAGCTGCGGACAGGGAGGCGGCTACACCTTC
TRBJ2-4,-,-,TRBV2,CASSHRAKNIQYF,TGTGCCAGCAGTCACCGGGCCAAAAACATTCAGTACTTC
TRBJ2-1,-,-,TRBV18,CASSPGLEQFF,TGTGCCAGCTCACCGGGGCTCGAGCAGTTCTTC
TRBJ2-7,-,-,TRBV5-1,CASSRHGGMSYEQYF,TGCGCCAGCAGCCGGCACGGGGGAATGTCCTACGAGCAGTACTTC
TRBJ1-2,-,TRBD1,TRBV6-4,CASSGTGGRGYTF,TGTGCCAGCAGTGGCACAGGGGGCAGAGGCTACACCTTC
TRBJ1-2,few,-,TRBV7-2,CASTEGGMGYGYTF,TGTGCCAGCACCGAAGGGGGAATGGGCTATGGCTACACCTTC
TRBJ2-1,-,-,TRBV28,CASSKPSSYNEQFF,TGTGCCAGCAGTAAGCCAAGCTCCTACAATGAGCAGTTCTTC
TRBJ1-2,once,-,TRBV28,CASGQKYYGYTF,TGTGCCAGCGGACAGAAATACTATGGCTACACCTTC
TRBJ2-3,-,TRBD1,TRBV7-9,CASSRDRGPDTQYF,TGTGCCAGCAGCCGCGACAGGGGGCCCGATACGCAGTATTTT
TRBJ1-2,once,-,TRBV9,CASSVATLGGGRNGYTF,TGTGCCAGCAGCGTAGCTACATTGGGGGGGGGTAGGAATGGCTACACCTTC
TRBJ2-3,-,TRBD1,TRBV11-1,CASSLGKGQGASDTQYF,TGTGCCAGCAGCTTAGGAAAGGGACAGGGGGCCTCAGATACGCAGTATTTT
TRBJ1-1,-,-,TRBV27,CASSLGRATEAFF,TGTGCCAGCAGTTTAGGCAGGGCCACTGAAGCTTTCTTT
TRBJ1-2,-,TRBD1,TRBV5-4,CASSPGQGRYGYTF,TGTGCCAGCAGTCCCGGACAGGGTCGGTATGGCTACACCTTC
TRBJ2-1,-,TRBD1,TRBV28,CASSLAGGHGNEQFF,TGTGCCAGCAGTTTAGCAGGGGGCCATGGGAATGAGCAGTTCTTC
TRBJ1-1,-,-,TRBV19,CASSIMMWRNTEAFF,TGTGCCAGTAGTATAATGATGTGGAGGAACACTGAAGCTTTCTTT
TRBJ2-7,few,-,TRBV9,CASSPQPSREQYF,TGTGCCAGCAGCCCCCAACCTTCTCGGGAGCAGTACTTC
TRBJ1-5,-,TRBD1,TRBV19,CASRTTGTGNQPQHF,TGTGCCAGTAGAACAACCGGGACAGGGAATCAGCCCCAGCATTTT
TRBJ1-4,-,TRBD1,TRBV19,CASTVDRGSQEKLFF,TGTGCCAGTACCGTGGACAGGGGGAGTCAAGAAAAACTGTTTTTT
TRBJ2-3,-,TRBD2,TRBV30,CAWSPAGATDTQYF,TGTGCCTGGAGCCCAGCGGGAGCGACAGATACGCAGTATTTT
TRBJ2-3,-,-,TRBV9,CASSPGNEGRAQYF,TGTGCCAGCAGCCCGGGAAACGAGGGCCGGGCGCAGTATTTT
TRBJ1-2,-,-,TRBV27,CASSFFDGSNYGYTF,TGTGCCAGCAGTTTTTTTGACGGGAGTAACTATGGCTACACCTTC
TRBJ1-5,-,-,TRBV4-2,CASSQGTENQPQHF,TGTGCCAGCAGCCAAGGGACAGAAAATCAGCCCCAGCATTTT
TRBJ2-2,once,-,TRBV7-7,CASSLERTGELFF,TGTGCTAGCAGCTTAGAACGGACCGGGGAGCTGTTTTTT
TRBJ2-4,-,-,TRBV6-5,CASRSGAGSKNIQYF,TGTGCCTCGCGATCAGGGGCCGGGTCCAAAAACATTCAGTACTTC
TRBJ2-5,-,-,TRBV7-3,CASSLDPAAGETQYF,TGTGCCAGCAGCTTAGACCCGGCTGCCGGGGAGACCCAGTACTTC
TRBJ1-1,-,TRBD1,TRBV6-5,CASSPGGGRDTEAFF,TGTGCCAGCAGTCCAGGGGGTGGACGGGACACTGAAGCTTTCTTT
TRBJ2-7,-,TRBD2,TRBV7-3,CASSLSRDYLIEQYF,TGTGCCAGCAGCTTAAGTCGGGACTACCTTATCGAGCAGTACTTC
TRBJ1-6,-,TRBD1,TRBV19,CASSIGPRGLGNSPLHF,TGTGCCAGTAGTATTGGCCCCAGGGGGCTGGGGAATTCACCCCTCCACTTT